The present TCR beta chain was sequenced within a study of cytomegalovirus exposure and HLA in healthy donors. PCR employed 60 Vbeta and 13 Jbeta primers. Sequencing was performed with immunoSEQ multiplex PCR; in TCRdb, only in-frame clones are kept and a portion is missing. This repertoire shows over 30,000 clones, about two thirds found once; its top ten account for 10%. J was trimmed by 7 bases and V by 6 bases; bases with no gene match: 10. The CDR3 sequence is 15 residues long. Germline-derived CDR1 and CDR2 are MNHNS and SASEGT. Findings and limits, study-wide: The likely origin of a cluster of highly shared sequence variants was a sequencing artifact.

For this clone: Its antigen is undetermined.

Input material: PBMCs. The clonotype comes from a man aged 35-49 years in good health and CMV-seropositive. The rearrangement links TRBV6-1 to TRBJ2-1, with 9 bases that match TRBD1. Written as DNA, the CDR3 is TGTGCCAGCAGCGCCCGGGACAGGGTTAATAATGAGCAGTTCTTC. This encodes CASSARDRVNNEQFF.